The clone carrying this T cell receptor (beta chain) occurred once. The germline gene is not matched at one end of the junction; a read error may be the cause. This record belongs to a study of PD-L1 blockade in urothelial cancer. Germline lookup yields CDR1 SGHKS and CDR2 YYEKEE (reference sequence). The CDR3 length is 16 residues. Time point meaning: pretreatment peripheral blood. The method was immunoSEQ multiplex PCR; TCRdb's version includes in-frame clones alone and lacks a portion of them. The top ten clones hold around 1.5% of a sample with 90,000 or so clones, 90% of them seen once. Sequencing used PBMCs, obtained around atezolizumab (anti-PD-L1) treatment. This clonotype originated in a man between 60 and 70 years old with urothelial cancer. The chain uses TRBV5-5 and TRBJ2-5, with 11 nucleotides matching TRBD2. CDR3 loop: CASSLALAGGVGEQDF. The CDR3 coding sequence is TGTGCCAGCAGCTTGGCTCTAGCGGGGGGCGTGGGGGAACAGGACTTC.